A selection of T cell receptor beta chains follows, all from one sample in a study of cytomegalovirus exposure and HLA in healthy donors. TCRdb's table, derived via immunoSEQ multiplex PCR, lists solely in-frame clones and lacks some. The table has about 190,000 clones, roughly 76% seen once; the top ten hold roughly 6.3%. Material for sequencing was PBMCs. Receptors originate from a man aged 35 to 55 in good health and CMV-seropositive. The CDR3 runs from the conserved cysteine through the conserved F or W. A D gene is named only where the DNA matches it firmly. Rows give clone size only sometimes, using once, few, many, or a class for an expanded clone.

CDR3 DNA | CDR3 protein | D gene | J gene | clone size | V gene
TGTGCTAGCAGCTTCCCAGCGGGGGGAGGCACCGGGGAGCTGTTTTTT | CASSFPAGGGTGELFF | TRBD2 | TRBJ2-2 | NA | TRBV7-7
TGCGCCAGCAGCCAAGATCTTGGAGGGTTCAATCAGCCCCAGCATTTT | CASSQDLGGFNQPQHF | NA | TRBJ1-5 | few | TRBV4-3
TGCGCCAGCAGTGGACAGTACCAAGAGACCCAGTACTTC | CASSGQYQETQYF | NA | TRBJ2-5 | few | TRBV10-1
TGTGCCAGCAGCTCCCGTTTCCCCTCTGGAAACACCATATATTTT | CASSSRFPSGNTIYF | NA | TRBJ1-3 | NA | TRBV7-8
TGTGCCAGCAGAAGGACGGAAGAGGGTGAAAAACTGTTTTTT | CASRRTEEGEKLFF | NA | TRBJ1-4 | NA | TRBV6-1
TGTGCCAGCTCACCGTCGCCGGGGTCCTACGAGCAGTACTTC | CASSPSPGSYEQYF | NA | TRBJ2-7 | NA | TRBV18
TGTGCCAGCAGTTTATGGGGTGGCGGGGGCACAAATACGCAGTATTTT | CASSLWGGGGTNTQYF | NA | TRBJ2-3 | NA | TRBV27
TGTGCCAGCAGGGGGACAGGGAAGTACGAGCAGTACTTC | CASRGTGKYEQYF | TRBD1 | TRBJ2-7 | few | TRBV7-9
TGTGCTAGCAGCCTGAACTATCGACAGGGGGCCTACGAGCAGTACTTC | CASSLNYRQGAYEQYF | TRBD1 | TRBJ2-7 | NA | TRBV7-7
TGTGCCAGCAGCTTCAAAGGAGCTAATGAAAAACTGTTTTTT | CASSFKGANEKLFF | NA | TRBJ1-4 | NA | TRBV13
TGCGCCAGCAGCAAAGCGGGGGGCGAAGTCCACGAGCAGTACTTC | CASSKAGGEVHEQYF | TRBD2 | TRBJ2-7 | few | TRBV5-1
TGTGCCAGCAGCCCCAGGGTAGCCGAAGCTTTCTTT | CASSPRVAEAFF | NA | TRBJ1-1 | NA | TRBV7-9
TGTGCCATCAGTGACGGGGTACTCGGCAATCAGCCCCAGCATTTT | CAISDGVLGNQPQHF | NA | TRBJ1-5 | NA | TRBV10-3
TGTGCCAGTCAGACTAGCGGGGCCGAGAGGGAGCAGTTCTTC | CASQTSGAEREQFF | TRBD2 | TRBJ2-1 | once | TRBV28
TGTGCCAGTAGTAAGGCTGTATGGACAGGGGGGGGGCAGCCCCAGCATTTT | CASSKAVWTGGGQPQHF | TRBD1 | TRBJ1-5 | NA | TRBV19
TGCGCCAGCAGCTCGGGACTAGCGGGGCCAAGCACAGATACGCAGTATTTT | CASSSGLAGPSTDTQYF | TRBD2 | TRBJ2-3 | NA | TRBV5-1
TGCGCCAGCAGCTTGATATCCGGACAGGGGGTCTCTGGAAACACCATATATTTT | CASSLISGQGVSGNTIYF | TRBD1 | TRBJ1-3 | NA | TRBV5-1
TGTGCCAGCAGCCAAGATGGGGGGGGCGGTGAAAAACTGTTTTTT | CASSQDGGGGEKLFF | NA | TRBJ1-4 | NA | TRBV14
TGTGCCAGCAGCTTGGAGACAGGTTCGGCTTTCTTT | CASSLETGSAFF | NA | TRBJ1-1 | few | TRBV7-2
TGTGCCAGCAGTCAACAGGGGAATCAGCCCCAGCATTTT | CASSQQGNQPQHF | TRBD1 | TRBJ1-5 | few | TRBV6-5
TGTGCCAGCAGCTTGGCTCGAGAGACAGCTGAAGCTTTCTTT | CASSLARETAEAFF | NA | TRBJ1-1 | few | TRBV7-9
TGCGCCAGCAGCTTGACGATAGCGGGGCATCAAGAGACCCAGTACTTC | CASSLTIAGHQETQYF | TRBD2 | TRBJ2-5 | few | TRBV5-1
TGCGCCAGCAGCCGCGGACAGGGAAGCAATCAGCCCCAGCATTTT | CASSRGQGSNQPQHF | TRBD1 | TRBJ1-5 | once | TRBV4-1
TGCAGCGCACAGGGCGTGAACACTGAAGCTTTCTTT | CSAQGVNTEAFF | NA | TRBJ1-1 | NA | TRBV29-1
TGTGCCAGTAGTGTCCCAGGGGGCGCGAGCACTGAAGCTTTCTTT | CASSVPGGASTEAFF | TRBD1 | TRBJ1-1 | NA | TRBV19
TGTGCCAGCAGCTTGGGGCAGGGTGTAAACACCATATATTTT | CASSLGQGVNTIYF | NA | TRBJ1-3 | NA | TRBV5-6
TGTGCCAGCAGCTTGGCTACTAGCGGGGTTTACAATGAGCAGTTCTTC | CASSLATSGVYNEQFF | TRBD2 | TRBJ2-1 | NA | TRBV5-6
TGTGCCAGCAGCTCTTTGACTAGCGGGGACACAGATACGCAGTATTTT | CASSSLTSGDTDTQYF | TRBD2 | TRBJ2-3 | NA | TRBV5-4
TGTGCCAGCAGCGGGCGGGGTGGGGTAGATACGCAGTATTTT | CASSGRGGVDTQYF | NA | TRBJ2-3 | NA | TRBV9
TGTGCCATCAGCTGGGACAGGGAACAGCCCCAGCATTTT | CAISWDREQPQHF | TRBD1 | TRBJ1-5 | NA | TRBV10-3
TGCAGCGTCGCCTACGGGACAGGGAAAAGGACTGAAGCTTTCTTT | CSVAYGTGKRTEAFF | TRBD1 | TRBJ1-1 | NA | TRBV29-1
TGTGCCAGCAGCTTTCCGGACAGGGAGTATGGCTACACCTTC | CASSFPDREYGYTF | TRBD1 | TRBJ1-2 | NA | TRBV7-9
TGTGCCAGCAGGGTGACAGGGAACACTGAAGCTTTCTTT | CASRVTGNTEAFF | NA | TRBJ1-1 | NA | TRBV2
TGTGCCAGCAGTGCAGACGAGAGGGTAAACATTCAGTACTTC | CASSADERVNIQYF | NA | TRBJ2-4 | NA | TRBV6-5
TGTGCCAGCAGAAGGGGGGGCACTGAAGCTTTCTTT | CASRRGGTEAFF | NA | TRBJ1-1 | NA | TRBV6-4
TGTGCCAGCAGCTTAGGGTCGGGACAGGGAGACGGCTACACCTTC | CASSLGSGQGDGYTF | TRBD1 | TRBJ1-2 | NA | TRBV7-9
TGCGCCAGCAGCCAAGAGCGCAGGGTACGGGAAAAACTGTTTTTT | CASSQERRVREKLFF | NA | TRBJ1-4 | NA | TRBV4-1
TGTGCCAGCAGCTTAGATAGAGGGTTGAGGGAGACCCAGTACTTC | CASSLDRGLRETQYF | NA | TRBJ2-5 | once | TRBV7-2
TGTGCCAGCAGTCCCGGGACAGGCGAAGAGACCCAGTACTTC | CASSPGTGEETQYF | TRBD1 | TRBJ2-5 | NA | TRBV6-5
TGTGCCAGCAGCCGAGAGACAGGGAGAAAACTGTTTTTT | CASSRETGRKLFF | TRBD1 | TRBJ1-4 | NA | TRBV6-5
TGTGCCAGCAGTCAGCGACAGCCTAATCAGCCCCAGCATTTT | CASSQRQPNQPQHF | NA | TRBJ1-5 | few | TRBV27
TGTGCCAGCAGTGCCGCCACGTCGGACGAGCAGTACTTC | CASSAATSDEQYF | NA | TRBJ2-7 | NA | TRBV27
TGTGCCAGCACCCCGCGGGGGGGGCTCAATGAGCAGTTCTTC | CASTPRGGLNEQFF | TRBD2 | TRBJ2-1 | NA | TRBV5-4
TGTGCCAGCAGCGCTTATACAGGGTCGGGATTGAACACTGAAGCTTTCTTT | CASSAYTGSGLNTEAFF | NA | TRBJ1-1 | NA | TRBV11-3
TGTGCCAGCAGCTTGGACAGGAGAGGAGAGACCCAGTACTTC | CASSLDRRGETQYF | NA | TRBJ2-5 | NA | TRBV5-6
TGCGCCAGCAGCCAAGAAAGGGGGAGCTCCTATAATTCACCCCTCCACTTT | CASSQERGSSYNSPLHF | NA | TRBJ1-6 | NA | TRBV4-1
TGTGCCAGCAGCCGAACCGCGGCGGGAAACACCATATATTTT | CASSRTAAGNTIYF | NA | TRBJ1-3 | NA | TRBV7-9
TGTGCCAGCAGCTATCCGGGACTGGGGGCCTACGAGCAGTACTTC | CASSYPGLGAYEQYF | NA | TRBJ2-7 | NA | TRBV5-4
TGCGCCAGCAGTGAAGGGGGGGGGTCCGGGGAGCTGTTTTTT | CASSEGGGSGELFF | NA | TRBJ2-2 | NA | TRBV10-1
TGCGCCAGCAGTGCGAGGAGGGCAAACACTGAAGCTTTCTTT | CASSARRANTEAFF | NA | TRBJ1-1 | few | TRBV10-2
TGTGCCAGCAGTTTGGCGGGTATAGGTTACGAGCAGTACTTC | CASSLAGIGYEQYF | NA | TRBJ2-7 | NA | TRBV28
TGTGCCAGCAGTTACGTAGCGGGGGGCTCCTACGAGCAGTACTTC | CASSYVAGGSYEQYF | TRBD2 | TRBJ2-7 | NA | TRBV6-5
TGTGCCAGCAGGGGGGGGTTGTCGGGGGAGACCCAGTACTTC | CASRGGLSGETQYF | TRBD2 | TRBJ2-5 | NA | TRBV2
TGTGCCAGCAGCTTGGGGACAGGTAGAATGAACACTGAAGCTTTCTTT | CASSLGTGRMNTEAFF | TRBD1 | TRBJ1-1 | NA | TRBV5-8
TGTGCCAGCGGAGCCCCGCAGTATTTT | CASGAPQYF | NA | TRBJ2-3 | NA | TRBV9
TGTGCCAGCAGTTTGAAGGGACACCCCGGGGAGCTGTTTTTT | CASSLKGHPGELFF | NA | TRBJ2-2 | NA | TRBV27
TGTGCCAGCAGTGATCAGGGAAGGGCTAAGGGAAATCAGCCCCAGCATTTT | CASSDQGRAKGNQPQHF | NA | TRBJ1-5 | NA | TRBV6-4